This T cell receptor (beta chain) was obtained from a study of T cell responses to AZD1222 COVID-19 vaccine. Study results and caveats: Within unmutated variant regions lay the reported targets of nearly half of spike-specific TCRs.

Only in-frame clones appear in the TCRdb table, and some are missing; sequencing was by immunoSEQ multiplex PCR. This sample has more than 250,000 clones, with 85% to 95% found just once. V lost 8 bases to trimming and J lost 2 bases; unmatched junction nucleotides: 3. Germline V gives CDR1 MDHEN, CDR2 SYDVKM. The CDR3 length is 16 residues. With regard to this clone: Antigen unknown.

This sample comprised peripheral blood, obtained on day 0 of AZD1222 vaccination. This sequence joins TRBV28 and TRBJ2-1; 16 nucleotides agree with TRBD2. This TCR came from an adult in good health. The CDR3 here is CASRGTSGRAYNEQFF. CDR3 nucleotide sequence: TGTGCCAGCCGGGGGACTAGCGGGAGGGCCTACAATGAGCAGTTCTTC.